This T cell receptor (beta chain) came from a study of shared clonotypes between healthy human individuals. General study results and limits: Tissues were not sampled, only blood, and their repertoires likely differ. Generally, estimated richness proved larger in naive subsets than it did in memory subsets. The study's rarefaction showed incomplete sorted-subset sequencing despite large depth.

The ends were cut back, 0 bases at V and 7 bases at J, with 19 bases in the middle. This CDR3 is built from 17 residues. The germline CDR1 and CDR2 sequences are SGHTS and YDEGEE. With respect to this clone: Its specificity is not known.

In the source study's methods: In the immunoSEQ data, sequences were junction-only and lacked quality scores, so filtering differed. Measured with immunoSEQ multiplex PCR; TCRdb has only the in-frame clones, and not every one. V, J and clone size are taken as reported in that table, and D and trimming were inferred from the DNA itself. This table has approximately 2,000,000 clones, roughly 92% appearing once. The chain combines TRBV5-8 with TRBJ1-4; TRBD1 is a possible D gene (5 bases). The sequence was obtained from a man between 18 and 29 years old in good health. Some clones in this sample may be carry-over from other donors' samples. Sequencing was performed on naive CD4+ T cells from PBMCs. Subset meaning: CD45RA+ positively selected. In nucleotides, the CDR3 is TGTGCCAGCAGCTTGGAGCGTGGGACCAGGGCGAGTGAAAAACTGTTTTTT. Its protein product is CASSLERGTRASEKLFF.